One T cell receptor beta chain is described in this entry. No antigen is known for it. The data stem from a study of cytomegalovirus exposure and HLA in healthy donors. The V gene end was trimmed by 3 bases and the J gene end by 5 bases; junction bases not matched to a gene: 8. In germline, CDR1 is SGHDT, CDR2 YYEEEE. The CDR3 runs to 16 residues. Use of 60 Vbeta and 13 Jbeta primers characterized the PCR. The repertoire was sequenced with immunoSEQ multiplex PCR; TCRdb's copy has only in-frame clones and lacks some. Among more than 150,000 clones, more than 75% were seen once, and the ten largest hold 2% to 3%. Study observations and caveats: The number of N-insertions in an Asian-associated ancestry cluster was reportedly below the approximately 700-donor mean in a later analysis.

The chain links TRBV5-6 to TRBJ2-5, with 12 bases aligning to TRBD2. This receptor was obtained from a woman in her 30s in good health and CMV-seropositive. Source material: PBMCs. In DNA, the CDR3 is TGTGCCAGCAGCTCCCCTAGCGGGGGGGCCGGCGAGACCCAGTACTTC. Residues: CASSSPSGGAGETQYF.